Here is one T cell receptor beta chain with its context. This sample was taken from a study of T cell changes during pregnancy in multiple sclerosis. Generated by immunoSEQ multiplex PCR, the TCRdb table keeps only in-frame clones and is missing some. The table lists about 97,000 clones, about nine tenths of them singletons, with 2.5% to 4% in the top ten. The CDR3 consists of 12 residues. Germline CDR1 PRHDT, CDR2 FYEKMQ (reference sequence). Trimming pared 3 bases from V and 7 bases from J, leaving 10 bases between. V gene TRBV13 combines with J gene TRBJ2-7; D may be TRBD1 (5 bases). This TCR was recovered from a female donor with multiple sclerosis, enrolled in a pregnancy study. The starting material was peripheral blood, obtained in the second trimester of pregnancy. CDR3 coding DNA: TGTGCCAGCAGCTTGGACACCTTAGAGCAGTACTTC. This sequence encodes CASSLDTLEQYF.